These 21 T cell receptor beta chains were sequenced from one sample in a study of blood T cell repertoires in COVID-19. Sequenced by immunoSEQ multiplex PCR; TCRdb stores in-frame clones only, minus some. The repertoire holds around 84,000 clones, with around 80% as singletons. The sample comprised peripheral blood. These receptors were taken from a man aged 60-69 years with COVID-19, enrolled during active disease.

The CDR3 protein is CASRPGLGGETQYF. In nucleotides, the CDR3 is TGTGCCAGCAGACCTGGACTAGGTGGAGAGACCCAGTACTTC. The J gene is TRBJ2-5, the V gene TRBV27; 7 nucleotides match TRBD2. J gave up 4 bases and V 6 bases, and 8 bases lay outside the gene matches. Germline V gene sequence: CDR1 MNHEY, CDR2 SMNVEV (reference sequence). This CDR3 has 14 residues.

This clone was observed a few times. The chain has TRBV19 and TRBJ2-7; 12 nucleotides agree with TRBD1. V trimming: 4 bases; J trimming: 4 bases; junction bases outside the gene matches: 5. This CDR3 has 15 amino acids. Germline V gives CDR1 LNHDA, CDR2 SQIVND (reference sequence). DNA of the CDR3: TGTGCCAGTAGTACTCGGGACAGGGGGCATTACGAGCAGTACTTC. Residues: CASSTRDRGHYEQYF.

This chain joins TRBV27 and TRBJ2-7; 10 nucleotides agree with TRBD2. This CDR3 has 18 amino acids. Looked up from germline, CDR1 is MNHEY and CDR2 is SMNVEV (reference sequence). With V trimmed by 5 bases and J by 4 bases, 17 bases remained unmatched. The CDR3 DNA is TGTGCCAGCAGTCGAAGGGCCTCCGGTACTAGCGGGATTTACGAGCAGTACTTC. It codes for CASSRRASGTSGIYEQYF.

This clone occurred once. J is TRBJ2-7 and V is TRBV13; 8 bases are a match to TRBD1. The CDR3 runs to 15 residues. With V trimmed by 3 bases and J by 5 bases, 9 bases remained unmatched. The germline CDR1 and CDR2 sequences are PRHDT and FYEKMQ (reference sequence). The CDR3 sequence: CASSFNPQGADEQYF. In DNA form, the CDR3 reads TGTGCCAGCAGCTTCAATCCCCAGGGGGCGGACGAGCAGTACTTC.

This clone was observed a handful of times. The chain combines TRBV9 with TRBJ1-1; D uncertain. Germline CDR1 and CDR2: SGDLS and YYNGEE. V was pared by 4 bases and J by 7 bases, with 11 bases between. The CDR3 covers 12 residues. The CDR3 sequence is CASSLHGVEAFF. Written as DNA, the CDR3 is TGTGCCAGCAGCTTACACGGGGTTGAAGCTTTCTTT.

This chain joins TRBV7-9 and TRBJ2-7; tentative D call: TRBD1 (6 bases). The CDR3 runs to 11 residues. Germline V gene data show CDR1 as SEHNR and CDR2 as FQNEAQ (reference sequence). The V gene lost 5 bases and the J gene lost 8 bases, with 10 bases spanning the gap. This CDR3 reads CASSLQGQQYF. The CDR3 bases are TGTGCCAGCAGCCTACAGGGTCAGCAGTACTTC.

The chain is built from TRBV2 and TRBJ1-5, with 12 bases aligning to TRBD1. The germline V gene encodes CDR1 SNHLY and CDR2 FYNNEI. This CDR3 is 14 amino acids long. The V and J ends lost 9 bases and 5 bases, in that order; junction bases with no gene match: 5. CDR3 amino acids: CASSGTGGYQPQHF. CDR3 DNA sequence: TGTGCCAGTTCCGGGACAGGGGGCTATCAGCCCCAGCATTTT.

The CDR3 DNA follows: TGTGCCAGCAGCTTTCCGGGCTCCTACGAGCAGTACTTC. Its protein is CASSFPGSYEQYF. The chain recombines TRBV11-2 with TRBJ2-7, with unresolved D. The germline V gene has CDR1 SGHAT and CDR2 FQNNGV. The CDR3 runs to 13 residues. Trimming took 3 bases from V and 0 from J, leaving 6 bases between them.

This chain links TRBV7-9 with TRBJ2-1; possible D gene TRBD1, 6 bases. Germline CDR1 reads SEHNR; CDR2 reads FQNEAQ (reference sequence). The ends were cut back, 4 bases at V and 5 bases at J, with 6 bases in the middle. There are 12 residues in the CDR3. The CDR3 here is CASSYRDNEQFF. The CDR3 coding sequence is TGTGCCAGCAGCTACAGGGACAATGAGCAGTTCTTC.

The chain couples TRBV18 to TRBJ1-3, with D tentatively TRBD1 (6 bases). Germline lookup yields CDR1 KGHSH and CDR2 LQKENI. V dropped 6 bases and J dropped 1 base, with 10 bases sitting between them. The length of the CDR3 is 14 residues. Written as DNA, the CDR3 is TGTGCCAGCTCTCCAGGACAGTCTGGAAACACCATATATTTT. Amino acid sequence: CASSPGQSGNTIYF.

The CDR3 reads CASSQHGTMNTEAFF. CDR3 DNA sequence: TGTGCCAGCAGCCAGCACGGTACTATGAACACTGAAGCTTTCTTT. The chain couples TRBV3-1 (or the pseudogene TRBV3-2) to TRBJ1-1; D not certain. Deletions cut 3 bases from V and 0 bases from J, with 11 bases between. The CDR3 is made up of 15 amino acids. Germline V gene lookup returns CDR1 LGHDT and CDR2 YNNKEL (reference sequence).

The V call is TRBV5-1, the J call TRBJ2-1; D perhaps matches TRBD2 (6 bases). Germline V CDR1 and CDR2: SGHRS, YFSETQ. Trimming cost V 1 base and J 2 bases, with 7 bases left between them. The CDR3 is made up of 14 amino acids. CDR3 sequence (DNA): TGCGCCAGCAGCTTGTTAGCGGCCTACAATGAGCAGTTCTTC. This sequence encodes CASSLLAAYNEQFF.

This clone was recorded once. J is TRBJ1-6 and V is TRBV5-6, with 10 bases fitting TRBD1. The germline V gene encodes CDR1 SGHDT and CDR2 YYEEEE. This CDR3 is built from 16 residues. With V trimmed by 3 bases and J by 7 bases, 7 bases remained unmatched. The CDR3 DNA follows: TGTGCCAGCAGCTCCACGGACAGGGGGTTAAATTCACCCCTCCACTTT. Encoded protein: CASSSTDRGLNSPLHF. The full variable domain, rest sourced from reference TRBV5-6 and TRBJ1-6, is DAGVTQSPTHLIKTRGQQVTLRCSPKSGHDTVSWYQQALGQGPQFIFQYYEEEERQRGNFPDRFSGHQFPNYSSELNVNALLLGDSALYLCASSSTDRGLNSPLHFGNGTRLTVT.

The chain combines TRBV19 with TRBJ2-1, with 7 positions matching TRBD1. CDR3 length: 16 residues. Germline trimming cut 5 bases from V and 1 base from J; bases unmatched to any gene: 8. Germline V lookup: CDR1 LNHDA, CDR2 SQIVND (reference sequence). CDR3 amino acids: CASSARGTVSYNEQFF. The CDR3 nucleotides read TGTGCCAGTAGTGCCCGAGGGACAGTTTCCTACAATGAGCAGTTCTTC.

Worth noting for this clone: The junction differs from germline at one of its ends, possibly a read error. Other DNA sequences within the sample encode an identical CDR3. The chain employs TRBV3-1 (or the pseudogene TRBV3-2) and TRBJ2-7; 13 bases align to TRBD2. Germline V gene lookup returns CDR1 LGHDT and CDR2 YNNKEL (reference sequence). The CDR3 is 17 amino acids. The CDR3 DNA reads TGTGCCAGCAGCAGGGGACTAGCGGGGCGAAGCTCCTATGAGCAGTACTTC. It specifies CASSRGLAGRSSYEQYF.

The V and J genes are TRBV5-4 and TRBJ2-1, with TRBD2 as a possible D gene (5 bases). CDR3 length equals 15 residues. Trimming removed 4 bases from V and 8 bases from J, with 19 bases in between. Germline V gives CDR1 SGHNT, CDR2 YYREEE (reference sequence). CDR3 amino acids: CASSTGRTGLDEQFF. CDR3 coding DNA: TGTGCCAGCAGCACCGGGCGGACGGGGTTGGATGAGCAGTTCTTC.

This clone appeared a single time. The chain is built from TRBV29-1 and TRBJ2-2; D gene ambiguous. CDR1 SQVTM and CDR2 ANQGSEA come from the germline V gene. Trimming removed 7 bases at V and 1 base at J, with 7 bases between. The CDR3 has 12 amino acids. The CDR3 reads CSAPGNTGELFF. The CDR3 DNA is TGCAGCGCCCCAGGGAACACCGGGGAGCTGTTTTTT.

CDR3: CASSFDTTSRQGSEKLFF. CDR3 DNA: TGTGCCAGCAGTTTTGACACCACCAGCCGACAGGGAAGTGAAAAACTGTTTTTT. The chain carries TRBV6-2 or TRBV6-3 and TRBJ1-4; TRBD1 matches at 7 bases. Germline V gives CDR1 MNHEY, CDR2 SVGEGT. CDR3 size: 18 residues. The V gene end was trimmed by 4 bases and the J gene end by 7 bases; junction bases not matched to a gene: 18.

Concerning this clone itself: A read error may account for a junction end that differs from germline. The chain links TRBV12-3 or TRBV12-4 to TRBJ1-3, with TRBD1 matching over 7 bases. This CDR3 has 12 amino acids. In nucleotides, the CDR3 is TGTGCCAGCAGTTTAGGCCCGGGACAGACAAATTTT. It encodes CASSLGPGQTNF.

The chain carries TRBV7-3 and TRBJ2-1; 8 nucleotides line up with TRBD1. Germline V gene lookup returns CDR1 SGHTA and CDR2 FQGTGA. CDR3 size: 14 residues. V dropped 4 bases and J dropped 2; count of bases not matched to a gene: 1. The CDR3 coding sequence is TGTGCCAGCAGCTCGGACAGGGCCTACAATGAGCAGTTCTTC. Translation gives CASSSDRAYNEQFF. Looking up the rest from reference TRBV7-3 and TRBJ2-1 gives the full variable domain: GAGVSQTPSNKVTEKGKYVELRCDPISGHTALYWYRQSLGQGPEFLIYFQGTGAADDSGLPNDRFFAVRPEGSVSTLKIQRTERGDSAVYLCASSSDRAYNEQFFGPGTRLTVL.

The V and J genes are TRBV3-1 (or the pseudogene TRBV3-2) and TRBJ2-3; 7 nucleotides match TRBD2. Losses at the gene ends were 3 bases for V and 3 bases for J; bases not matched to a gene: 6. The germline V gene has CDR1 LGHDT and CDR2 YNNKEL (reference sequence). The CDR3 contains 15 residues. The CDR3 region is CASSQAGEGTDTQYF. For the CDR3, the DNA is TGTGCCAGCAGCCAGGCGGGGGAGGGGACAGATACGCAGTATTTT.